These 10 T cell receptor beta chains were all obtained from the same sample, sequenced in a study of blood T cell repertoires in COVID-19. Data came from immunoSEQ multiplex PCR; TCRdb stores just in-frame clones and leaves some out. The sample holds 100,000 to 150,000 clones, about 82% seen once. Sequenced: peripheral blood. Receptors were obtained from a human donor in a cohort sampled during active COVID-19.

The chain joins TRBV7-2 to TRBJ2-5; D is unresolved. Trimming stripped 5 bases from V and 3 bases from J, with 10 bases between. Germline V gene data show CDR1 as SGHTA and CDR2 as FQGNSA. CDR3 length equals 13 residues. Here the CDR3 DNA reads TGTGCCAGCAGCAGCAGCGTCGAAGAGACCCAGTACTTC. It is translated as CASSSSVEETQYF.

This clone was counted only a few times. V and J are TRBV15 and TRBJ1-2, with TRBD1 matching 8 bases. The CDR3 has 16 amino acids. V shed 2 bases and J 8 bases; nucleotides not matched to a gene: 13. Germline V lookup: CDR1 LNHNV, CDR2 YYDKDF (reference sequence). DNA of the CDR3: TGTGCCACCAGCAGATCGCACGGGACAGGCGCCCAAGGCTACACCTTC. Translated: CATSRSHGTGAQGYTF.

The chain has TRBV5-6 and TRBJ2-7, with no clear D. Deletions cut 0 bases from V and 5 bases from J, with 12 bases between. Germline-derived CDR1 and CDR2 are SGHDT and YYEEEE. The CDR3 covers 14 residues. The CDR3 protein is CASSLGATAHEQYF. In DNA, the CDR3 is TGTGCCAGCAGCTTGGGGGCCACGGCCCACGAGCAGTACTTC.

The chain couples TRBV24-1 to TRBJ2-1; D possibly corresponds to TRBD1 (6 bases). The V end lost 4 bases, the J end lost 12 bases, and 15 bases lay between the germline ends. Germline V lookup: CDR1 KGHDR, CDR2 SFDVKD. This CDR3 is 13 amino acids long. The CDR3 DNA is TGTGCCACCAGTGAGGGGGCCGTTGGGTCGCAGTTCTTC. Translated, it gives CATSEGAVGSQFF.

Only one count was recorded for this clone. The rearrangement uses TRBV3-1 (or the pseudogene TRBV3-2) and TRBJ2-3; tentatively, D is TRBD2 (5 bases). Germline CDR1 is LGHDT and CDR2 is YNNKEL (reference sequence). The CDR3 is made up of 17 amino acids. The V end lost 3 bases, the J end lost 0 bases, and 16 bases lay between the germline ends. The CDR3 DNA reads TGTGCCAGCAGCCAGTATAGGGCTAGCAGTAGCACAGATACGCAGTATTTT. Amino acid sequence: CASSQYRASSSTDTQYF.

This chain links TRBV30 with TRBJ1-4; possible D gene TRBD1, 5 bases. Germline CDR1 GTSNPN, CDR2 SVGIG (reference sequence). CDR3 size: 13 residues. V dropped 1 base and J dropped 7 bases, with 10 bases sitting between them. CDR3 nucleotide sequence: TGTGCCTGGAGTGGTCAGGGTGGTGAAAAACTGTTTTTT. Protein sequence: CAWSGQGGEKLFF.

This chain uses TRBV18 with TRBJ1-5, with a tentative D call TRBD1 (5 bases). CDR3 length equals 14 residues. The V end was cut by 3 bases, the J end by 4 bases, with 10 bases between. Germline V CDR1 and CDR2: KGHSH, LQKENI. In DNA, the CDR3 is TGTGCCAGCTCACCGGGCAGGGCGAATCAGCCCCAGCATTTT. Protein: CASSPGRANQPQHF.

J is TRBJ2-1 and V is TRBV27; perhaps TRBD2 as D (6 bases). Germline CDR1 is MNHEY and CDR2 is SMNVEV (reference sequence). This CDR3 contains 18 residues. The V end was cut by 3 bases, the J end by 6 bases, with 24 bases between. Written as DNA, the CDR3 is TGTGCCAGCAGTTTTCTTTGGCGGGAAGCGCCATCTTTCAATGAGCAGTTCTTC. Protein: CASSFLWREAPSFNEQFF.

The DNA of the CDR3 is TGTGCCAGCAGTGTTCTGAGGACCGGGGAGCTGTTTTTT. As protein: CASSVLRTGELFF. This chain uses TRBV2 with TRBJ2-2, with D hard to call. This CDR3 contains 13 residues. Trimming took 4 bases from V and 5 from J, leaving 8 bases between them. Germline assignment: CDR1 SNHLY and CDR2 FYNNEI.

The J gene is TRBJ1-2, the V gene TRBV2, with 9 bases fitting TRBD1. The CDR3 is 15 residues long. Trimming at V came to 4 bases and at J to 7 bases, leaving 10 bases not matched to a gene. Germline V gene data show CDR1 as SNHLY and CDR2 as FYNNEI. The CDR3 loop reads CASSAQWTGEVGYTF. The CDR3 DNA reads TGTGCCAGCAGTGCCCAATGGACAGGGGAGGTTGGCTACACCTTC.